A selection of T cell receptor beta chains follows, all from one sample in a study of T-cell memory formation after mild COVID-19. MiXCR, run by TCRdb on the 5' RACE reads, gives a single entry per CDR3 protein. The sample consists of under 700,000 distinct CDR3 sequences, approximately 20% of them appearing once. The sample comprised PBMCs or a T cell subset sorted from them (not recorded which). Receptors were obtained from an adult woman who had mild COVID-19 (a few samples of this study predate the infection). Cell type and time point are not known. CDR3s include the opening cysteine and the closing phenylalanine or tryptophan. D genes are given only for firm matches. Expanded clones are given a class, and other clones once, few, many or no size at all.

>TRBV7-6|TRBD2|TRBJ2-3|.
CASSLGTSGRGGDTQYF
TGTGCCAGCAGCTTGGGAACTAGCGGGAGAGGGGGAGATACGCAGTATTTT
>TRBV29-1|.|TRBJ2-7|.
CSVPGLTHYEQYF
TGCAGCGTCCCCGGACTAACTCACTACGAGCAGTACTTC
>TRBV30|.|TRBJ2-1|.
CAWRSPRSWYNEQFF
TGTGCCTGGAGAAGCCCTCGTAGTTGGTACAATGAGCAGTTCTTC
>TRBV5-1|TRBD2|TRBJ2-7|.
CASSLDGRAFSNEQYF
TGCGCCAGCAGCTTGGACGGGAGGGCCTTTAGCAACGAGCAGTACTTC
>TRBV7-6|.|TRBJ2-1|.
CASSRSALMQFF
TGTGCCAGCAGCCGGAGCGCGCTGATGCAGTTCTTC
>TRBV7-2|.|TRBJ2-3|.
CASSRQVTDTQYF
TGTGCCAGCAGCCGACAGGTCACAGATACGCAGTATTTT
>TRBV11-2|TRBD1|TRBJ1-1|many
CASSWGQLNTEAFF
TGTGCCAGCAGCTGGGGACAGTTGAACACTGAAGCTTTCTTT
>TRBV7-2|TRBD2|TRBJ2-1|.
CASEVAGVENEQFF
TGTGCCAGCGAGGTAGCGGGAGTCGAGAATGAGCAGTTCTTC
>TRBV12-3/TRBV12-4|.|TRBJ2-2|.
CASSTKLPGARDSTGELFF
TGTGCCAGCAGCACAAAACTTCCGGGGGCGAGAGATAGCACCGGGGAGCTGTTTTTT
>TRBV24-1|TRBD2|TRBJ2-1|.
CATSDLGTSGRRNEQFF
TGTGCCACCAGTGATTTGGGGACTAGCGGGAGGAGGAATGAGCAGTTCTTC
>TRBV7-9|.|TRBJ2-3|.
CASSGTSTSTDTQYF
TGTGCCAGCAGTGGGACCTCTACTAGCACAGATACGCAGTATTTT
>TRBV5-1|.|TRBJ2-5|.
CASSLREETQYF
TGCGCCAGCAGCTTACGGGAAGAGACCCAGTACTTC
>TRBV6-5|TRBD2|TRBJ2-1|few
CASSSGTSGTNEQFF
TGTGCCAGCAGTTCCGGGACTAGCGGGACGAATGAGCAGTTCTTC
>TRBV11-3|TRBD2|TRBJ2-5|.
CASSLMFGGGETQYF
TGTGCCAGCAGCTTGATGTTCGGGGGGGGTGAGACCCAGTACTTC
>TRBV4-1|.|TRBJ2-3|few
CASSQPRERITQYF
TGCGCCAGCAGCCAACCTCGTGAACGTATTACGCAGTATTTT
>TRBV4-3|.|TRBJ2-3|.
CASSLSGKRIDTQYF
TGCGCCAGCAGCCTTAGCGGCAAAAGGATAGATACGCAGTATTTT
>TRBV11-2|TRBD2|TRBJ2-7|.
CASSLAGGPPYEQYF
TGTGCCAGCAGCTTAGCGGGAGGCCCCCCATACGAGCAGTACTTC
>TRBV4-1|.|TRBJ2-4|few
CASSPRLGGALDLAKNIQYF
TGCGCCAGCAGCCCTCGCCTAGGGGGGGCGTTGGACTTAGCCAAAAACATTCAGTACTTC
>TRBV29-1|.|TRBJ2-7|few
CSVEGPGLLTYEQYF
TGCAGCGTTGAAGGCCCGGGACTGCTCACCTACGAGCAGTACTTC
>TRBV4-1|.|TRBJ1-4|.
CASQGARDEKLFF
TGCGCCAGCCAGGGTGCGAGGGATGAAAAACTGTTTTTT
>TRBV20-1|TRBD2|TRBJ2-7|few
CSATGLAVYEQYF
TGCAGTGCTACGGGACTAGCGGTCTACGAGCAGTACTTC
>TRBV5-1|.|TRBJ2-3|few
CASSLNKAADTQYF
TGCGCCAGCAGCTTGAATAAGGCGGCAGATACGCAGTATTTT
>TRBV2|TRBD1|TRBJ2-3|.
CASRIGTGGDTQYF
TGTGCCAGCAGAATTGGGACAGGGGGAGATACGCAGTATTTT
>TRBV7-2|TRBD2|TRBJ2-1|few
CASSLKFVTSGVGEQFF
TGTGCCAGCAGCTTAAAGTTTGTGACTAGCGGGGTCGGTGAGCAGTTCTTC
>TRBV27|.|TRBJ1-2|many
CASSPGAGLGGYTF
TGTGCCAGCAGTCCGGGGGCAGGGTTAGGTGGCTACACCTTC
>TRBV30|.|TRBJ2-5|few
CAWIGGRTQYF
TGTGCCTGGATCGGTGGGAGGACCCAGTACTTC
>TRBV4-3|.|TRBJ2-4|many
CASSQARAKNIQYF
TGCGCCAGCAGCCAAGCCAGGGCCAAAAACATTCAGTACTTC
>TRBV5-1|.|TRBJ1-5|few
CASSFTSGVDQPQHF
TGCGCCAGCAGCTTCACCTCAGGGGTTGATCAGCCCCAGCATTTT
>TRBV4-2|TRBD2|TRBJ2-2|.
CASSQDLASGFSGELFF
TGTGCCAGCAGCCAAGATCTGGCTAGCGGGTTTAGCGGGGAGCTGTTTTTT
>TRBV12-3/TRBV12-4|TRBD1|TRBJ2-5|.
CASSMTGVRETQYF
TGTGCCAGCAGTATGACAGGGGTTCGAGAGACCCAGTACTTC
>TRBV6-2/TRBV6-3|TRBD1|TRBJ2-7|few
CASSSPGTGNYEQYF
TGTGCCAGCAGTTCCCCCGGGACAGGGAACTACGAGCAGTACTTC
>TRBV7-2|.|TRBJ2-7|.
CASSPEDLTYEQYF
TGTGCCAGCAGCCCAGAGGACCTCACCTACGAGCAGTACTTC
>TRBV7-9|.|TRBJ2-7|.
CASSTPQGGEQYF
TGTGCCAGCAGCACCCCTCAGGGAGGCGAGCAGTACTTC
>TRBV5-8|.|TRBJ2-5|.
CASSFGVGPTQYF
TGTGCCAGCAGCTTTGGAGTAGGTCCTACCCAGTACTTC
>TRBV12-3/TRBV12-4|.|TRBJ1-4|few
CASSFEGRTEKLFF
TGTGCCAGCAGTTTTGAAGGACGGACTGAAAAACTGTTTTTT
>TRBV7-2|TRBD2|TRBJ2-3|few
CASSPQTSGGSSSDTQYF
TGTGCCAGCAGCCCCCAGACTAGCGGGGGATCTTCATCAGATACGCAGTATTTT
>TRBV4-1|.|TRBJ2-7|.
CASSPGITAYEQYF
TGCGCCAGCAGCCCAGGGATTACAGCCTACGAGCAGTACTTC
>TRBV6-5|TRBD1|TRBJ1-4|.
CASSSDRGYGNEKLFF
TGTGCCAGCAGTTCTGACAGGGGGTACGGTAATGAAAAACTGTTTTTT
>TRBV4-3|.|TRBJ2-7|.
CASSQEARVFHEQYF
TGCGCCAGCAGCCAAGAAGCGCGGGTTTTCCACGAGCAGTACTTC
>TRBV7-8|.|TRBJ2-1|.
CASRRGGSPLGEQFF
TGTGCCAGCAGGAGAGGTGGCAGCCCTCTTGGAGAGCAGTTCTTC
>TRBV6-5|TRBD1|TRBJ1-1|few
CASSYSDRGTEAFF
TGTGCCAGCAGTTATTCTGACAGGGGGACTGAAGCTTTCTTT
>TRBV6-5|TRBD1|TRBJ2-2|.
CASSYSQRQGVRWSNTGELFF
TGTGCCAGCAGTTACTCCCAAAGACAGGGGGTGCGGTGGTCGAACACCGGGGAGCTGTTTTTT